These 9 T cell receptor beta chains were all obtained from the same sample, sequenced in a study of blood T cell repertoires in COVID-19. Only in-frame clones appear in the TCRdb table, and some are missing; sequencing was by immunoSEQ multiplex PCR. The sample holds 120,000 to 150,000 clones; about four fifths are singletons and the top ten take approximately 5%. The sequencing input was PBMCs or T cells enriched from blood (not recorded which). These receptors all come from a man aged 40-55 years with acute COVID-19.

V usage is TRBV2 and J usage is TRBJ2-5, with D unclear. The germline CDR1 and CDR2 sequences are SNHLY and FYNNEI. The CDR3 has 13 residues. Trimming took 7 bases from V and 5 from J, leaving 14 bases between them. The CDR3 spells CASKDPMVETQYF. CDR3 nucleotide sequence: TGTGCCAGCAAAGATCCTATGGTCGAGACCCAGTACTTC.

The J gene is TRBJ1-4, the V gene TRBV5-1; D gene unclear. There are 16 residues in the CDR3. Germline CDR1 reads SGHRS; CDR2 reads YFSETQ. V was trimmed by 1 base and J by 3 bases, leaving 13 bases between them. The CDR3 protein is CASSLLEIRANEKLFF. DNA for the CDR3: TGCGCCAGCAGCTTGTTAGAGATTAGAGCTAATGAAAAACTGTTTTTT. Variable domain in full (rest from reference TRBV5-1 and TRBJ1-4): KAGVTQTPRYLIKTRGQQVTLSCSPISGHRSVSWYQQTPGQGLQFLFEYFSETQRNKGNFPGRFSGRQFSNSRSEMNVSTLELGDSALYLCASSLLEIRANEKLFFGSGTQLSVL.

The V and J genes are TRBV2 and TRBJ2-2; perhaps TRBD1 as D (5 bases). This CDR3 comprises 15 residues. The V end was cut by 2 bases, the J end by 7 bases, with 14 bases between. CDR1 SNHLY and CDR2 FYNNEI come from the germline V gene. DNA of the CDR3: TGTGCCAGCAGTGAACGTCAGGGCTTAGGCGGGGAGCTGTTTTTT. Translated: CASSERQGLGGELFF.

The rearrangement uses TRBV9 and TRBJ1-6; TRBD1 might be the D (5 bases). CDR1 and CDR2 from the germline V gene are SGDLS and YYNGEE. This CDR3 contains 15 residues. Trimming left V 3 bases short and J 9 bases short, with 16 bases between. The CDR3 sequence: CASSAEDTSRSPLHF. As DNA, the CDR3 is TGTGCCAGCAGCGCTGAGGACACGAGTCGTTCACCCCTCCACTTT.

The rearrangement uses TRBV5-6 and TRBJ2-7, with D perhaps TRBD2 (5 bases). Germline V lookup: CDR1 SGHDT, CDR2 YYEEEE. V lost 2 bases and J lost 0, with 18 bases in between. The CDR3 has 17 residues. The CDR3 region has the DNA TGTGCCAGCAGCTTTCGTCCGGGAAAATGGAGCTCCTACGAGCAGTACTTC. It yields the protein CASSFRPGKWSSYEQYF.

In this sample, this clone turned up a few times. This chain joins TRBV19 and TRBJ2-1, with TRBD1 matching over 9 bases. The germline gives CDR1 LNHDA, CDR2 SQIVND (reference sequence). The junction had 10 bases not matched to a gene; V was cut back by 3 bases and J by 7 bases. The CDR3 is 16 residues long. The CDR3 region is CASSIVTGGEFNEQFF. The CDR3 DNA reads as TGTGCCAGTAGTATCGTTACAGGGGGCGAGTTTAATGAGCAGTTCTTC.

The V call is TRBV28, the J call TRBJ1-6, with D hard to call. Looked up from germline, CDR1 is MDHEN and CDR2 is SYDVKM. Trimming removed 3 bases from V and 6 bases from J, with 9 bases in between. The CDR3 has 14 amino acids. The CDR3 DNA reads TGTGCCAGCAGTTTCCGGGTCGCTAATTCACCCCTCCACTTT. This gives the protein CASSFRVANSPLHF. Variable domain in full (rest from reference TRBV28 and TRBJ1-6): DVKVTQSSRYLVKRTGEKVFLECVQDMDHENMFWYRQDPGLGLRLIYFSYDVKMKEKGDIPEGYSVSREKKERFSLILESASTNQTSMYLCASSFRVANSPLHFGNGTRLTVT.

The CDR3 here is CASKTLQGDTEAFF. CDR3 DNA: TGCGCCAGCAAGACTCTTCAGGGGGACACTGAAGCTTTCTTT. V gene TRBV5-1 combines with J gene TRBJ1-1; 7 bases map to TRBD1. The germline V gene has CDR1 SGHRS and CDR2 YFSETQ. The CDR3 sequence is 14 residues long. V was clipped by 6 bases and J by 3 bases; unmatched bases: 8.

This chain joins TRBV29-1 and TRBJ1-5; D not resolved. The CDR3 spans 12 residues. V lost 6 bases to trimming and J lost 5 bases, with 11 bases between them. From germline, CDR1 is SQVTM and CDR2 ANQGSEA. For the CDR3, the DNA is TGCAGCGTCGCCCTGTTAGATCAGCCCCAGCATTTT. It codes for CSVALLDQPQHF.